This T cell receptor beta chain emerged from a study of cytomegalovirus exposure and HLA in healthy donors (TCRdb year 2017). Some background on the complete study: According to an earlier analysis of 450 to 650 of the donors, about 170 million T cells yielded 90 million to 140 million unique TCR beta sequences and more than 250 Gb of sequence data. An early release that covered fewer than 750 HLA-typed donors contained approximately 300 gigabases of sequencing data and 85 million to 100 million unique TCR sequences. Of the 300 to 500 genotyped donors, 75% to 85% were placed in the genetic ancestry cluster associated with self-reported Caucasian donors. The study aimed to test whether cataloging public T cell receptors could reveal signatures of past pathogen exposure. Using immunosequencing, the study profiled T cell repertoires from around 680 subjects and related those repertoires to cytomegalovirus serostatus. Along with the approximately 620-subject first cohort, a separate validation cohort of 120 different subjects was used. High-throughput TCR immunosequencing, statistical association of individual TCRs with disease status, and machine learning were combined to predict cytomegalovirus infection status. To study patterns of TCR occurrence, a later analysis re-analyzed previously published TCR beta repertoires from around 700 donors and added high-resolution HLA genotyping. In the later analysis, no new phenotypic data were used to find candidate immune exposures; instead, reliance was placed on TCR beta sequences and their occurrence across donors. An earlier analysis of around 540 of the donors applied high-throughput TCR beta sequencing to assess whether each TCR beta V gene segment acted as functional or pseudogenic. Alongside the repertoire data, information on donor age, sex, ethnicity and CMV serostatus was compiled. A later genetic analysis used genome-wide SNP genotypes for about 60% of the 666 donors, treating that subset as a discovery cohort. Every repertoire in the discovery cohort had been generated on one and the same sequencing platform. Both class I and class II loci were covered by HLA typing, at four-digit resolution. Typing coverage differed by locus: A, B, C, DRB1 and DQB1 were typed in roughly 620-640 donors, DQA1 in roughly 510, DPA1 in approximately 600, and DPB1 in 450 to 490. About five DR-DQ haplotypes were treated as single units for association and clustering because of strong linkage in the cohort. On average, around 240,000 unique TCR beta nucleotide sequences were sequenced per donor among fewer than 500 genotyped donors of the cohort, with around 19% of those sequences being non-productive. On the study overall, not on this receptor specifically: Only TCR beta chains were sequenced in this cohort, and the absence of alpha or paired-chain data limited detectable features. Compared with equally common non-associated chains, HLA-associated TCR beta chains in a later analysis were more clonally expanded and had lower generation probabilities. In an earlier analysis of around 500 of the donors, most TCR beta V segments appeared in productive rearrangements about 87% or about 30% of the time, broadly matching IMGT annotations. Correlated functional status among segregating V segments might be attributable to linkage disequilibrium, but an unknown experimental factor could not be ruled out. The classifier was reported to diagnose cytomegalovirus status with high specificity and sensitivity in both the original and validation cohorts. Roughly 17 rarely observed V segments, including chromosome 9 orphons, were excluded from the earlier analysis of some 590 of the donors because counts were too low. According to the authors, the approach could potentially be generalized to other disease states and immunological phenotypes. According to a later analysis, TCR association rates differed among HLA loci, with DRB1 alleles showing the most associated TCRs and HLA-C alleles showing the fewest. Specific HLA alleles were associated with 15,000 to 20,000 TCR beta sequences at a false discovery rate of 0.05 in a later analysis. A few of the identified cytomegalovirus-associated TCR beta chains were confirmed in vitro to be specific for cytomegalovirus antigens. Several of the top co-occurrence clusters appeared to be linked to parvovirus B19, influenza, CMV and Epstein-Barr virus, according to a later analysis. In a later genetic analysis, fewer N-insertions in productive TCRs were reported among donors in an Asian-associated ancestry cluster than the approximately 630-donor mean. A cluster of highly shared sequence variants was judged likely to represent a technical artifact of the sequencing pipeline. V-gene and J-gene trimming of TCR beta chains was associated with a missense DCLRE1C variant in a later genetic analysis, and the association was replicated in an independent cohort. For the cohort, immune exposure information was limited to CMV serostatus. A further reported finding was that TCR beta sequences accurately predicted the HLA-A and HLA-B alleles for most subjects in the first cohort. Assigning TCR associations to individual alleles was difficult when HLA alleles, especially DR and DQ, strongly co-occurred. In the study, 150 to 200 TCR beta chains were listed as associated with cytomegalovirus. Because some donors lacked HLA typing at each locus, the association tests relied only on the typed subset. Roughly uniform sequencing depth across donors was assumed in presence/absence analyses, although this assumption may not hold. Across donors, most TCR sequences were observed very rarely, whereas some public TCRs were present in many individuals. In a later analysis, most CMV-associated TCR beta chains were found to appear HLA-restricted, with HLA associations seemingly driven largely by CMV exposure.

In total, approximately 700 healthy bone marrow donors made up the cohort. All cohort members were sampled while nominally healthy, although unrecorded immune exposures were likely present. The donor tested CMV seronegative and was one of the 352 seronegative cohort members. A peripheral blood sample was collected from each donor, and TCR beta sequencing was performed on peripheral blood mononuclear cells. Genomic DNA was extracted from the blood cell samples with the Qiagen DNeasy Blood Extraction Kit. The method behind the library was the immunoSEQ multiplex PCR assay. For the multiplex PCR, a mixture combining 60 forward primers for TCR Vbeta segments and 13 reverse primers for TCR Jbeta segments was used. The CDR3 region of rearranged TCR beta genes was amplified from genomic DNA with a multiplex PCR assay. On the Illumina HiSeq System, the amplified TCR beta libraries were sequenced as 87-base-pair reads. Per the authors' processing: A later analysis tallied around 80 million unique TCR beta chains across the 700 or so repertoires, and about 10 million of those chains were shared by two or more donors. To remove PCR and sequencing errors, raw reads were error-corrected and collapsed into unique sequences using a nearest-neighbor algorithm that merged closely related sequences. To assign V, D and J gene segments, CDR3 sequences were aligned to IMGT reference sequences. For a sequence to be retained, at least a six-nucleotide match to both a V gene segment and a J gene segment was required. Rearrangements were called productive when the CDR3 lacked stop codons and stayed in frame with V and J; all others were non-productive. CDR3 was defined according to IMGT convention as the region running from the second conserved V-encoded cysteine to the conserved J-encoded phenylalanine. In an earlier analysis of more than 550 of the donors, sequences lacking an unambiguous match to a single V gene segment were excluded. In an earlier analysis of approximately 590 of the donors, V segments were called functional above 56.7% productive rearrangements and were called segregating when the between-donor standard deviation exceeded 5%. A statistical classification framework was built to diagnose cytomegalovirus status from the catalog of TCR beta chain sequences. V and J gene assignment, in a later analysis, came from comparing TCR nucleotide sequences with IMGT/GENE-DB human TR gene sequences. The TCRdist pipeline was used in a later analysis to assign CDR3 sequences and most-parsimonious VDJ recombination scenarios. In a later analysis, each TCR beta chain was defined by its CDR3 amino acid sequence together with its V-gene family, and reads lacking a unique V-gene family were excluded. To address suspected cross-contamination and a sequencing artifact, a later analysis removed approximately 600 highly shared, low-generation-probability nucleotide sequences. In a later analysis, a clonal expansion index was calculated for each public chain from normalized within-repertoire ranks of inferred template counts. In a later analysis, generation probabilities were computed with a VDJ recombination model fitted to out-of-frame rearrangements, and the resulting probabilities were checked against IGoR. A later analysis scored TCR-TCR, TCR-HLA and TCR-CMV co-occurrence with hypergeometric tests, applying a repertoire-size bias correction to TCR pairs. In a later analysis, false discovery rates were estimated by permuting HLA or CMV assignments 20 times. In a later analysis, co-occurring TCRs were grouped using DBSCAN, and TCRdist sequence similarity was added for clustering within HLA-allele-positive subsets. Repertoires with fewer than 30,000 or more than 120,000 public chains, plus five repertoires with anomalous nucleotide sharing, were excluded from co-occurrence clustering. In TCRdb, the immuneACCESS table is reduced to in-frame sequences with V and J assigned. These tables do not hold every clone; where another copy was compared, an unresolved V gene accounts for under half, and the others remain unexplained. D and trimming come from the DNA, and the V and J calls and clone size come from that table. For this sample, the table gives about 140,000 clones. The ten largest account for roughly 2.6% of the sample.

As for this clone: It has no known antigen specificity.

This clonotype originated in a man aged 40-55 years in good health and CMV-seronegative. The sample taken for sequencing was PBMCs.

The nucleotides read TGTGCCAGCAGTGAAACAATCCCTGGACAATTTTCACCCCTCCACTTT. It specifies CASSETIPGQFSPLHF. The chain couples TRBV6-1 to TRBJ1-6; possibly the D gene is TRBD1, per 5 matching bases. The germline V gene provides CDR1 MNHNS and CDR2 SASEGT. The V end loses 2 bases and the J end loses 9 bases, and a stretch of 17 bases separates them. Including the terminal cysteine and phenylalanine, the CDR3 comprises 16 residues. Of the read, only the CDR3 DNA is kept; its 48 bases are in frame from base 1.